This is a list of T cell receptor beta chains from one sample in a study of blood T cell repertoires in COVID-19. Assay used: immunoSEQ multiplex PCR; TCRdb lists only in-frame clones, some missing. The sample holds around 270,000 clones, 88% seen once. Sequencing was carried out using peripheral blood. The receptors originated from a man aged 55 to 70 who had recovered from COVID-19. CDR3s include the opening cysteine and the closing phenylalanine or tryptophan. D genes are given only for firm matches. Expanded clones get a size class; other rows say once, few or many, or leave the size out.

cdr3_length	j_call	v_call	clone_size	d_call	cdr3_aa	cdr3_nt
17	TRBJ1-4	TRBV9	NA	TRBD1	CASSPNRRGDRGEKLFF	TGTGCCAGCAGCCCCAACAGGCGGGGTGACAGGGGTGAAAAACTGTTTTTT
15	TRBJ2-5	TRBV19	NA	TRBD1	CASSSRGPRGETQYF	TGTGCCAGTAGTAGCCGGGGCCCCAGGGGGGAGACCCAGTACTTC
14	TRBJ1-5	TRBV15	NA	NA	CATSWGVSNQPQHF	TGTGCCACCAGTTGGGGGGTTAGCAATCAGCCCCAGCATTTT
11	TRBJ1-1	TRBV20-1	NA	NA	CSARLGTEAFF	TGCAGTGCTAGGCTAGGTACTGAAGCTTTCTTT
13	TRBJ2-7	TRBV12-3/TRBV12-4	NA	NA	CASSLGVNYEQCF	TGTGCCAGCAGTTTAGGGGTCAACTACGAGCAGTGCTTC
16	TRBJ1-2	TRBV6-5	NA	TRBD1	CASSSRTGGYKDGYTF	TGTGCCAGCAGTTCAAGGACAGGGGGCTATAAAGATGGCTACACCTTC
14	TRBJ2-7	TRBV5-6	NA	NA	CASSLHSPSNEQYF	TGTGCCAGCAGCTTGCACAGCCCTTCTAATGAGCAGTACTTC
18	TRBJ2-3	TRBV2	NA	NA	CASSEGALGGLGMDTQYF	TGTGCCAGCAGTGAAGGGGCGTTGGGGGGTTTAGGAATGGATACGCAGTATTTT
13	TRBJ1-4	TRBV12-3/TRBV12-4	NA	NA	CASSSRGDEKLFF	TGTGCCAGCAGTTCCCGGGGGGATGAAAAACTGTTTTTT
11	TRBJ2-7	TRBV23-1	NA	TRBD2	CASSPGGEQYF	TGCGCCAGCAGTCCCGGGGGGGAGCAGTACTTC
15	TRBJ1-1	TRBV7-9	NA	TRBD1	CASSRDPQGATEAFF	TGTGCCAGCAGCCGTGATCCCCAGGGGGCAACTGAAGCTTTCTTT
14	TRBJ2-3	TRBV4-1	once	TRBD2	CASSRGGAGDTQYF	TGCGCCAGCAGTCGCGGGGGGGCTGGAGATACGCAGTATTTT
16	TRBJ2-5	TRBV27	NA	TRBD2	CASSPSLGSGEETQYF	TGTGCCAGCAGTCCCTCCCTTGGTAGCGGGGAAGAGACCCAGTACTTC
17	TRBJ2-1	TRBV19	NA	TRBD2	CASRRTSGGRVNNEQFF	TGTGCCAGTCGGCGGACTAGCGGGGGGAGGGTGAACAATGAGCAGTTCTTC
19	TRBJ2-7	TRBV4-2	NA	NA	CASSQKHRATILLTYEQYF	TGTGCCAGCAGCCAGAAGCACAGGGCGACTATACTGCTTACCTACGAGCAGTACTTC
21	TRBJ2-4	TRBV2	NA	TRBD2	CASSASRGTSGGVGAKNIQYF	TGTGCCAGCAGTGCTAGCAGGGGGACTAGCGGGGGAGTGGGAGCCAAAAACATTCAGTACTTC
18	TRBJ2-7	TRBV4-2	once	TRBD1	CASSERQGRADRGSEQYF	TGTGCCAGCAGCGAACGACAGGGTCGGGCCGACAGGGGATCGGAGCAGTACTTC
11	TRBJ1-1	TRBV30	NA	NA	CGERRNTEAFF	TGTGGCGAGAGGAGAAACACTGAAGCTTTCTTT
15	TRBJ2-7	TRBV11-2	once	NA	CASSLSRGGTYEQYF	TGTGCCAGCAGCTTAAGTCGAGGAGGAACCTACGAGCAGTACTTC
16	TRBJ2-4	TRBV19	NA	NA	CASSIPGFSAKNIQYF	TGTGCCAGTAGTATACCAGGTTTTTCGGCCAAAAACATTCAGTACTTC
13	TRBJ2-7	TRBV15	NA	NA	CATSRDNGYEQYF	TGTGCCACCAGCAGAGATAACGGCTACGAGCAGTACTTC
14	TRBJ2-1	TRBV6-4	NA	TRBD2	CASSDSGAGDEQFF	TGTGCCAGCAGTGACTCAGGCGCGGGGGATGAGCAGTTCTTC
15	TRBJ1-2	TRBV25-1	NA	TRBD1	CASSDTGAANYGYTF	TGTGCCAGCAGCGATACAGGGGCGGCTAACTATGGCTACACCTTC
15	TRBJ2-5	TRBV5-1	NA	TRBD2	CASRPSGAYQETQYF	TGCGCCAGCAGACCCAGCGGGGCCTACCAAGAGACCCAGTACTTC
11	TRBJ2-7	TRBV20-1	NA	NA	CSAATAYEQYF	TGCAGTGCTGCGACAGCCTACGAGCAGTACTTC
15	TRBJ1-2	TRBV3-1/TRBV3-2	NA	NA	CASSQALRGSYGYTF	TGTGCCAGCAGCCAAGCTTTGCGGGGATCCTATGGCTACACCTTC
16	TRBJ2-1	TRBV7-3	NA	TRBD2	CASSLMGSGGYNEQFF	TGTGCCAGCAGCTTAATGGGTAGCGGGGGATACAATGAGCAGTTCTTC
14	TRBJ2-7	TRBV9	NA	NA	CASSVEPGTYEQYF	TGTGCCAGCAGCGTAGAGCCGGGAACCTACGAGCAGTACTTC